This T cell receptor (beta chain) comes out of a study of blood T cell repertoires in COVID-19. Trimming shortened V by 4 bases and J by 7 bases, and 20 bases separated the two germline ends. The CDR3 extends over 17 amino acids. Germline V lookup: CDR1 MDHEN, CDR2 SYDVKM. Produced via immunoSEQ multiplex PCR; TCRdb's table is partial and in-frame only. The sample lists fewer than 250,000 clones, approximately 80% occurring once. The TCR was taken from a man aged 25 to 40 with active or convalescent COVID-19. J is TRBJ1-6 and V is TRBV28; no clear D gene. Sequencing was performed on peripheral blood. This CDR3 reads CASSSSPGMAINSPLHF. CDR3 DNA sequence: TGTGCCAGCAGTTCCTCGCCGGGGATGGCAATAAATTCACCCCTCCACTTT.